Listed here are 26 T cell receptor beta chains from one sample, sequenced in a study of cytomegalovirus exposure and HLA in healthy donors. The study ran its PCR with 60 Vbeta and 13 Jbeta primers. The repertoire was sequenced with immunoSEQ multiplex PCR; TCRdb's copy has only in-frame clones and lacks some. This table has tens of thousands of clones, almost 85% appearing once. What was sequenced was PBMCs. The receptors come from a man aged 50-60 years in good health and CMV-seronegative.

This chain links TRBV29-1 with TRBJ2-1, with a tentative D call TRBD2 (5 bases). V lost 4 bases and J lost 12, with 10 bases in between. Germline CDR1 reads SQVTM; CDR2 reads ANQGSEA. This CDR3 contains 10 residues. CDR3 DNA sequence: TGCAGCGTTGTGAGCGGAGGGCAGTTCTTC. It codes for CSVVSGGQFF.

The chain joins TRBV29-1 to TRBJ1-2, with TRBD1 matching over 7 bases. V shed 7 bases and J 2 bases; nucleotides not matched to a gene: 7. This CDR3 spans 13 amino acids. Germline V gives CDR1 SQVTM, CDR2 ANQGSEA. CDR3 DNA: TGCAGCGGTACAGGGGCGGCAAACTATGGCTACACCTTC. It codes for CSGTGAANYGYTF.

This clone was seen a single time. The V and J genes are TRBV27 and TRBJ1-5; no reliable D call. The CDR3 sequence is 14 residues long. Trimming took 2 bases from V and 9 from J, leaving 14 bases between them. Germline V gene lookup returns CDR1 MNHEY and CDR2 SMNVEV (reference sequence). This CDR3 reads CASSLGRGMGPQHF. CDR3 DNA sequence: TGTGCCAGCAGTTTAGGGCGGGGTATGGGGCCCCAGCATTTT.

The rearrangement joins TRBV18 to TRBJ1-1; TRBD1 matches at 12 bases. The V gene's germline CDR1 is KGHSH and CDR2 LQKENI. The J segment lost 0 bases and the V segment lost 1 base, leaving 12 bases of the junction unmatched. The CDR3 is made up of 20 amino acids. CDR3 sequence: CASSPRLGQGASGMNTEAFF. Written as DNA, the CDR3 is TGTGCCAGCTCACCACGACTGGGACAGGGGGCGAGTGGCATGAACACTGAAGCTTTCTTT.

The chain couples TRBV29-1 to TRBJ1-1; D is uncertain. V was cut by 7 bases and J by 0 bases, with 21 bases left in between. Germline CDR1 SQVTM, CDR2 ANQGSEA. The CDR3 is 16 amino acids. CDR3 sequence: CSAAKNRAGMNTEAFF. CDR3 nucleotide sequence: TGCAGCGCCGCGAAAAACCGAGCAGGCATGAACACTGAAGCTTTCTTT.

This clone appeared a few times. DNA for the CDR3: TGTGCCAGTAGTCACCGACCGGCGGGGACTGAAAAACTGTTTTTT. Its protein is CASSHRPAGTEKLFF. The chain joins TRBV19 to TRBJ1-4; D perhaps matches TRBD1 (5 bases). Germline V gene lookup returns CDR1 LNHDA and CDR2 SQIVND (reference sequence). CDR3 length: 15 amino acids. Trimming removed 5 bases at V and 7 bases at J, with 17 bases between.

This chain uses TRBV6-5 with TRBJ1-3, with D maybe TRBD1 (5 bases). The germline V gene encodes CDR1 MNHEY and CDR2 SVGAGI. Trimming took off 2 bases at V and 0 bases at J, with 11 bases between the two ends. This CDR3 has 16 amino acids. This CDR3 reads CASSYQGRDSGNTIYF. The CDR3 DNA is TGTGCCAGCAGTTACCAGGGCAGGGACTCTGGAAACACCATATATTTT.

The rearrangement links TRBV27 to TRBJ2-5, with D tentatively TRBD1 (5 bases). Germline V gene sequence: CDR1 MNHEY, CDR2 SMNVEV (reference sequence). The CDR3 is made up of 16 amino acids. Between the trimmed V and J ends, which lost 5 bases and 2 bases, there was a span of 18 bases. CDR3 residues: CASSPKTRGQQETQYF. CDR3 nucleotide sequence: TGTGCCAGCAGTCCAAAAACCCGAGGACAACAAGAGACCCAGTACTTC.

In this sample, this clone turned up once. The chain links TRBV11-2 to TRBJ2-7, with 8 nucleotides matching TRBD1. Germline V gene lookup returns CDR1 SGHAT and CDR2 FQNNGV. The trim removed 4 bases at V and 1 base at J, leaving 6 bases unmatched. The CDR3 runs 15 residues. Written as DNA, the CDR3 is TGTGCCAGCAGCTACCGCCGGGACAGGTCCTACGAGCAGTACTTC. Protein: CASSYRRDRSYEQYF.

J is TRBJ1-5 and V is TRBV7-9, with no clear D. The germline V gene encodes CDR1 SEHNR and CDR2 FQNEAQ (reference sequence). CDR3 length: 14 residues. V was shortened by 3 bases and J by 11 bases, with 17 bases between the two germline ends. CDR3: CASSFQGSQGTQHF. CDR3 nucleotides: TGTGCCAGCAGCTTCCAAGGGAGCCAAGGGACCCAGCATTTT.

This clone occurred a few times. V gene TRBV7-3 combines with J gene TRBJ2-1; 13 positions agree with TRBD2. The CDR3 runs to 15 residues. Trimming removed 5 bases from V and 7 bases from J; junction bases left unmatched: 5. The germline CDR1 and CDR2 sequences are SGHTA and FQGTGA. The CDR3 DNA reads as TGTGCCAGCAGCACTAGCGGGGGGGCAAGGAATGAGCAGTTCTTC. It yields the protein CASSTSGGARNEQFF. The full variable domain, rest sourced from reference TRBV7-3 and TRBJ2-1, is GAGVSQTPSNKVTEKGKYVELRCDPISGHTALYWYRQSLGQGPEFLIYFQGTGAADDSGLPNDRFFAVRPEGSVSTLKIQRTERGDSAVYLCASSTSGGARNEQFFGPGTRLTVL.

The sample holds one count of this clone. This chain connects TRBV5-1 to TRBJ2-7, with a possible D match to TRBD1 (5 bases). Germline CDR1 is SGHRS and CDR2 is YFSETQ. The CDR3 has 13 residues. V lost 4 bases, J lost 5 bases, and 13 bases lay in between. The CDR3 loop is CASSREDSHEQYF. In DNA form, the CDR3 reads TGCGCCAGCAGCAGAGAAGACAGTCACGAGCAGTACTTC. The full variable domain, with the rest looked up from reference TRBV5-1 and TRBJ2-7, is KAGVTQTPRYLIKTRGQQVTLSCSPISGHRSVSWYQQTPGQGLQFLFEYFSETQRNKGNFPGRFSGRQFSNSRSEMNVSTLELGDSALYLCASSREDSHEQYFGPGTRLTVT.

The chain couples TRBV14 to TRBJ1-1; D not certain. Deletions cut 0 bases from V and 1 base from J, with 9 bases between. From germline, CDR1 is SGHDN and CDR2 FVKESK. The CDR3 length is 15 residues. This chain's CDR3 is CASSQEWPSNTEAFF. The CDR3 region has the DNA TGTGCCAGCAGCCAAGAGTGGCCTTCGAACACTGAAGCTTTCTTT. The full variable domain, with the rest looked up from reference TRBV14 and TRBJ1-1, is EAGVTQFPSHSVIEKGQTVTLRCDPISGHDNLYWYRRVMGKEIKFLLHFVKESKQDESGMPNNRFLAERTGGTYSTLKVQPAELEDSGVYFCASSQEWPSNTEAFFGQGTRLTVV.

The chain couples TRBV9 to TRBJ1-2, with a possible D match to TRBD1 (6 bases). The CDR3 is made up of 17 amino acids. Germline V lookup: CDR1 SGDLS, CDR2 YYNGEE. Trimming took 0 bases from V and 2 from J, leaving 17 bases between them. The CDR3 reads CASSVEPAQGSNYGYTF. CDR3 DNA: TGTGCCAGCAGCGTAGAACCCGCCCAGGGGAGCAACTATGGCTACACCTTC.

The CDR3 sequence is CSVGRAHQETQYF. For the CDR3, the DNA is TGCAGCGTTGGGCGGGCGCATCAAGAGACCCAGTACTTC. The chain uses TRBV29-1 and TRBJ2-5; weak D call: TRBD2 (5 bases). The CDR3 spans 13 residues. In germline, CDR1 is SQVTM, CDR2 ANQGSEA. V lost 4 bases to trimming and J lost 2 bases, with 11 bases between them.

This chain uses TRBV7-9 with TRBJ2-5, with D maybe TRBD1 (6 bases). The germline V gene encodes CDR1 SEHNR and CDR2 FQNEAQ (reference sequence). CDR3 length: 14 residues. Trimming shortened V by 2 bases and J by 4 bases, and 11 bases separated the two germline ends. CDR3 sequence reads: CASSLWGRGETQYF. CDR3 nucleotide sequence: TGTGCCAGCAGCTTATGGGGCAGGGGAGAGACCCAGTACTTC. Full variable domain (outside the CDR3, taken from reference TRBV7-9 and TRBJ2-5): DTGVSQNPRHKITKRGQNVTFRCDPISEHNRLYWYRQTLGQGPEFLTYFQNEAQLEKSRLLSDRFSAERPKGSFSTLEIQRTEQGDSAMYLCASSLWGRGETQYFGPGTRLLVL.

The rearrangement joins TRBV5-1 to TRBJ1-2; 11 nucleotides line up with TRBD1. This CDR3 region has 15 residues. V lost 0 bases and J lost 4; bases outside the gene matches: 2. Germline values: CDR1 SGHRS, CDR2 YFSETQ. This CDR3 reads CASSLGTGGFYGYTF. The CDR3 DNA sequence: TGCGCCAGCAGCTTGGGGACAGGGGGCTTCTATGGCTACACCTTC. Using reference TRBV5-1 and TRBJ1-2 for the parts outside the CDR3, the full variable domain is KAGVTQTPRYLIKTRGQQVTLSCSPISGHRSVSWYQQTPGQGLQFLFEYFSETQRNKGNFPGRFSGRQFSNSRSEMNVSTLELGDSALYLCASSLGTGGFYGYTFGSGTRLTVV.

This CDR3 reads CASRGTGGYEQYF. The CDR3 DNA reads as TGTGCCAGCCGGGGGACAGGGGGCTACGAGCAGTACTTC. The chain links TRBV7-6 to TRBJ2-7, with TRBD1 matching over 11 bases. V shed 8 bases, J shed 3 bases, and the junction held 3 bases outside the gene matches. The CDR3 totals 13 residues. CDR1 is SGHVS and CDR2 is FNYEAQ in the germline V gene.

This chain joins TRBV20-1 and TRBJ1-2; D is undetermined. CDR1 is DFQATT and CDR2 is SNEGSKA in the germline V gene (reference sequence). V was clipped by 5 bases and J by 8 bases, with 12 bases between them. The CDR3 sequence is 11 residues long. CDR3 loop: CSAPGVGGYTF. The CDR3 bases are TGCAGTGCTCCCGGGGTGGGGGGCTACACCTTC.

J is TRBJ2-7 and V is TRBV7-9, with a tentative D call TRBD1 (5 bases). The CDR3 has 12 amino acids. Trimming removed 1 base from V and 5 bases from J, with 6 bases in between. The germline gives CDR1 SEHNR, CDR2 FQNEAQ (reference sequence). The CDR3 DNA reads TGTGCCAGCAGCTTAGGCAGGGACGAGCAGTACTTC. Encoded protein: CASSLGRDEQYF.

The gene calls are TRBV6-5 and TRBJ1-1; TRBD1 is a possible D gene (6 bases). Germline lookup yields CDR1 MNHEY and CDR2 SVGAGI. Trimming stripped 6 bases from V and 11 bases from J, with 25 bases between. The CDR3 is 15 amino acids. Here the CDR3 reads CASSTTQNREKVAFF. CDR3 coding DNA: TGTGCCAGCAGCACGACCCAAAACAGGGAAAAGGTCGCTTTCTTT.

This clone was observed once. This chain links TRBV5-6 with TRBJ2-7; 7 bases are shared with TRBD1. Trimming removed 2 bases from V and 0 bases from J; junction bases left unmatched: 8. Germline CDR1 is SGHDT and CDR2 is YYEEEE. This CDR3 spans 16 amino acids. The CDR3 spells CASSFLPTGSSYEQYF. DNA of the CDR3: TGTGCCAGCAGCTTTCTCCCGACAGGGAGCTCCTACGAGCAGTACTTC.

A single count supports this clone. CDR3 nucleotides: TGTGCCAGCAGCTTAGCGGGACTCAACACCGGGGAGCTGTTTTTT. This codes for CASSLAGLNTGELFF. The chain recombines TRBV7-2 with TRBJ2-2, with a tentative D call TRBD2 (6 bases). Germline lookup yields CDR1 SGHTA and CDR2 FQGNSA. Trimming cost V 0 bases and J 2 bases, with 7 bases left between them. The CDR3 length is 15 residues.

This clone was recorded only once. V is TRBV9 and J is TRBJ2-5, with 12 bases aligning to TRBD1. J was trimmed by 5 bases and V by 3 bases; bases with no gene match: 5. This CDR3 contains 15 residues. Per the germline V gene, CDR1 is SGDLS and CDR2 is YYNGEE. The CDR3 DNA reads TGTGCCAGCAGCGGGGACAGGGGGCGAGCCGAGACCCAGTACTTC. Translation: CASSGDRGRAETQYF.

The rearrangement joins TRBV6-1 to TRBJ1-5, with 7 bases identical to TRBD1. Losses at the gene ends were 1 base for V and 6 bases for J; bases not matched to a gene: 9. CDR1 MNHNS and CDR2 SASEGT come from the germline V gene. This CDR3 comprises 16 residues. CDR3 in DNA: TGTGCCAGCAGTGAAGGAACAGGGGACTGGGGTCAGCCCCAGCATTTT. Its translation: CASSEGTGDWGQPQHF.

The chain is built from TRBV9 and TRBJ2-1; 10 bases match TRBD2. CDR1 and CDR2 from the germline V gene are SGDLS and YYNGEE. The CDR3 is 15 amino acids. Trimming at V came to 0 bases and at J to 8 bases, leaving 5 bases not matched to a gene. The CDR3 region is CASSVGSGGAHEQFF. CDR3 nucleotide sequence: TGTGCCAGCAGCGTAGGAAGCGGGGGGGCACATGAGCAGTTCTTC. Complete variable domain (other parts from reference TRBV9 and TRBJ2-1): DSGVTQTPKHLITATGQRVTLRCSPRSGDLSVYWYQQSLDQGLQFLIQYYNGEERAKGNILERFSAQQFPDLHSELNLSSLELGDSALYFCASSVGSGGAHEQFFGPGTRLTVL.